Each of the 27 T cell receptor beta chains below was sequenced from the same sample in a study. Tregs were sorted as CD4+CD25+CD127-/low cells. TCRdb reprocessed the 5' RACE reads via MiXCR and lists one record per CDR3 protein. The table lists 12,000 or so distinct CDR3 sequences, roughly 50% of them singletons. Input material: tumor-infiltrating Tregs sorted from the breast tumor. These receptors all come from a female donor with breast cancer.

The sample holds a few counts of this clonotype. V is TRBV4-3 and J is TRBJ2-2; D is unclear. Per the germline V gene, CDR1 is LGHNA and CDR2 is YSLEER. The CDR3 totals 14 residues. The V and J ends lost 0 bases and 3 bases respectively, with 5 bases between them. The chain's CDR3 is CASSQDAHTGELFF. As DNA, the CDR3 is TGCGCCAGCAGCCAAGATGCACACACCGGGGAGCTGTTTTTT.

The rearrangement uses TRBV24-1 and TRBJ2-5; 12 nucleotides align to TRBD2. CDR1 KGHDR and CDR2 SFDVKD come from the germline V gene. The V segment lost 4 bases and the J segment 5 bases; nucleotides outside the gene matches: 7. The CDR3 contains 16 residues. CDR3 sequence: CATSDRTSGTLETQYF. DNA for the CDR3: TGTGCCACCAGTGACCGGACTAGCGGGACACTTGAGACCCAGTACTTC.

V is TRBV11-2 and J is TRBJ2-1, with a tentative D call TRBD2 (5 bases). The CDR3 has 15 residues. Germline loops: CDR1 SGHAT, CDR2 FQNNGV. Trimming removed 1 base from V and 8 bases from J, with 15 bases in between. The CDR3 spells CASSLVSGWTDEQFF. In nucleotides, the CDR3 is TGTGCCAGCAGCTTAGTGTCTGGTTGGACTGATGAGCAGTTCTTC.

This clonotype was seen a single time. The gene calls are TRBV6-6 and TRBJ2-1; TRBD2 is a possible D gene (6 bases). The CDR3 consists of 13 residues. Per the germline V gene, CDR1 is MNHNY and CDR2 is SVGAGI (reference sequence). V dropped 8 bases and J dropped 6 bases, with 14 bases sitting between them. CDR3 region: CASSMGGFNEQFF. In DNA, the CDR3 is TGTGCCAGCTCCATGGGGGGATTCAATGAGCAGTTCTTC.

The genes are TRBV20-1 and TRBJ2-2; 7 nucleotides agree with TRBD2. Germline CDR1 and CDR2: DFQATT and SNEGSKA (reference sequence). V dropped 1 base and J dropped 6; count of bases not matched to a gene: 5. The CDR3 covers 14 residues. The CDR3 here is CSARGTSWSGELFF. As DNA, the CDR3 is TGCAGTGCTAGAGGGACTAGTTGGTCCGGGGAGCTGTTTTTT.

This clonotype occurred a few times. V gene TRBV20-1 combines with J gene TRBJ1-6; tentative D call: TRBD1 (5 bases). V gave up 2 bases and J gave up 8 bases, with 19 bases separating them. CDR1 and CDR2 (germline): DFQATT, SNEGSKA (reference sequence). The CDR3 consists of 16 residues. The CDR3 DNA follows: TGCAGTGCTAGATATCAGGGACTGGGAACGGATTCACCCCTCCACTTT. It codes for CSARYQGLGTDSPLHF.

The V and J genes are TRBV20-1 and TRBJ2-2; D may be TRBD1 (5 bases). Germline lookup yields CDR1 DFQATT and CDR2 SNEGSKA (reference sequence). Trimming removed 7 bases from V and 0 bases from J, with 15 bases in between. The CDR3 has 15 residues. The CDR3 here is CSVQTGFANTGELFF. CDR3 nucleotides: TGCAGTGTTCAAACAGGTTTCGCGAACACCGGGGAGCTGTTTTTT.

This clonotype was seen only a few times. This rearrangement joins TRBV4-1 to TRBJ2-3; D is perhaps TRBD2 (5 bases). The ends were cut back, 1 base at V and 6 bases at J, with 20 bases in the middle. Germline V gives CDR1 MGHRA, CDR2 YSYEKL. The CDR3 spans 17 residues. CDR3 sequence reads: CASSQVESAVRGDTQYF. The CDR3 DNA is TGCGCCAGCAGCCAAGTTGAGAGCGCGGTACGGGGTGATACGCAGTATTTT.

The V gene is TRBV5-1, the J gene TRBJ2-1; D gene ambiguous. In germline, CDR1 is SGHRS, CDR2 YFSETQ. Trimming cost V 0 bases and J 6 bases, with 10 bases left between them. This CDR3 has 14 amino acids. CDR3 protein: CASSLGGEPNEQFF. The CDR3 bases are TGCGCCAGCAGCTTGGGAGGAGAACCCAATGAGCAGTTCTTC.

Turning to this clonotype: Sequence at one end of the junction differs from germline and may be a read error. The chain couples TRBV18 to TRBJ2-3, with D maybe TRBD2 (5 bases). Per the germline V gene, CDR1 is KGHSH and CDR2 is LQKENI. The length of the CDR3 is 15 residues. CDR3 nucleotides: TGTGCCAGCTCACAGGTCGGAGGTAGCACAGATACGCTGTATTTT. It is translated as CASSQVGGSTDTLYF.

This sequence joins TRBV18 and TRBJ2-1, with D unclear. CDR1 is KGHSH, CDR2 LQKENI, per germline. V shed 0 bases and J shed 7 bases, with 7 bases lying between them. CDR3 size: 13 residues. The CDR3 bases are TGTGCCAGCTCACCACCTGCGAGGAATGAGCAGTTCTTC. Amino acid sequence: CASSPPARNEQFF.

The table lists this clonotype with a few counts. The chain employs TRBV7-8 and TRBJ2-2; 9 bases align to TRBD2. Germline CDR1 and CDR2: SGHVS and FQNEAQ. The CDR3 runs to 16 residues. The J segment lost 4 bases and the V segment lost 11 bases, leaving 14 bases of the junction unmatched. CDR3 DNA: TGTGCCGGTAGCGGTAGCGGGAGATCCCTCACCGGGGAGCTGTTTTTT. Amino acid sequence: CAGSGSGRSLTGELFF.

In this sample, this clonotype turned up a few times. The rearrangement joins TRBV6-1 to TRBJ2-1; unclear D gene. CDR1 and CDR2 (germline): MNHNS, SASEGT. Trimming stripped 3 bases from V and 7 bases from J, with 13 bases between. CDR3 length: 14 amino acids. The CDR3 coding sequence is TGTGCCAGCAGTGAGGTCCTAGTGGGTAATGAGCAGTTCTTC. Protein sequence: CASSEVLVGNEQFF.

The chain employs TRBV30 and TRBJ2-3; 9 bases match TRBD2. The CDR3 length is 23 residues. The germline V gene has CDR1 GTSNPN and CDR2 SVGIG (reference sequence). V lost 4 bases to trimming and J lost 3 bases; unmatched junction nucleotides: 32. In nucleotides, the CDR3 is TGTGCCTGGAACGCCCTGTTGGACCCCGGAGGTGGCGGGAGGGCCAGCGGGACAGATACGCAGTATTTT. Translation: CAWNALLDPGGGGRASGTDTQYF.

The chain combines TRBV20-1 with TRBJ2-7; TRBD2 is a possible D gene (5 bases). V shed 4 bases and J shed 2 bases, with 24 bases lying between them. Germline V lookup: CDR1 DFQATT, CDR2 SNEGSKA (reference sequence). This CDR3 is 17 amino acids long. DNA for the CDR3: TGCAGTGCTATTCTGAGAGAGAGGGCTATCCGACCCTACGAGCAGTACGTC. It encodes CSAILRERAIRPYEQYV.

The rearrangement uses TRBV7-2 and TRBJ1-5, with D unresolved. This CDR3 has 15 amino acids. The V end lost 0 bases, the J end lost 9 bases, and 15 bases lay between the germline ends. CDR1 and CDR2 from the germline V gene are SGHTA and FQGNSA. The CDR3 region is CASSLAPGPGWPQHF. As DNA, the CDR3 is TGTGCCAGCAGCTTAGCTCCGGGCCCTGGTTGGCCCCAGCATTTT.

The chain has TRBV7-3 and TRBJ1-1; possible D gene TRBD1, 6 bases. Trimming pared 5 bases from V and 5 bases from J, leaving 12 bases between. Germline assignment: CDR1 SGHTA and CDR2 FQGTGA. CDR3 size: 13 residues. The CDR3: CASSRDIGTEAFF. The CDR3, as DNA: TGTGCCAGCAGCCGGGACATTGGGACTGAAGCTTTCTTT.

V is TRBV7-2 and J is TRBJ1-6, with TRBD1 as a possible D gene (6 bases). The V gene's germline CDR1 is SGHTA and CDR2 FQGNSA. This CDR3 spans 17 amino acids. V was shortened by 0 bases and J by 5 bases, with 14 bases between the two germline ends. The CDR3 is CASSLAPGEGNNSPLHF. CDR3 coding DNA: TGTGCCAGCAGCTTAGCCCCAGGGGAGGGAAATAATTCACCCCTCCACTTT.

This clonotype was detected only a few times. This rearrangement joins TRBV6-5 to TRBJ1-1; D ambiguous. V was trimmed by 5 bases and J by 1 base, leaving 11 bases between them. Germline V gene lookup returns CDR1 MNHEY and CDR2 SVGAGI. The CDR3 covers 14 residues. In DNA form, the CDR3 reads TGTGCCAGCAGTCCCGACGTGGGGAACACTGAAGCTTTCTTT. Protein sequence: CASSPDVGNTEAFF.

This clonotype turned up a few times. The V gene is TRBV20-1, the J gene TRBJ1-5, with 12 bases that match TRBD1. Germline CDR1 reads DFQATT; CDR2 reads SNEGSKA (reference sequence). The CDR3 runs to 18 residues. V shed 5 bases, J shed 2 bases, and the junction held 13 bases outside the gene matches. The CDR3 region is CSAPAGTGGTFGNQPQHF. The CDR3 DNA sequence: TGCAGTGCTCCCGCCGGGACAGGGGGCACTTTTGGCAATCAGCCCCAGCATTTT.

The chain has TRBV15 and TRBJ2-7, with 10 bases that match TRBD2. The trim removed 5 bases at V and 1 base at J, leaving 17 bases unmatched. The CDR3 runs to 19 residues. In germline, CDR1 is LNHNV, CDR2 YYDKDF (reference sequence). The CDR3 is CATSGNDGSGRPPSYEQYF. CDR3 bases: TGTGCCACCAGCGGAAACGACGGTAGCGGGAGGCCCCCGTCCTACGAGCAGTACTTC.

This clonotype turned up a few times. CDR3 protein: CSARDPLRRDTQYF. The CDR3, as DNA: TGCAGTGCTAGAGATCCCCTACGGAGGGATACGCAGTATTTT. The J gene is TRBJ2-3, the V gene TRBV20-1; perhaps TRBD2 as D (5 bases). Trimming took off 0 bases at V and 6 bases at J, with 13 bases between the two ends. The germline CDR1 and CDR2 sequences are DFQATT and SNEGSKA (reference sequence). CDR3 length equals 14 residues.

The rearrangement joins TRBV4-1 to TRBJ2-6; 7 bases line up with TRBD1. The germline V gene encodes CDR1 MGHRA and CDR2 YSYEKL. The V segment lost 4 bases and the J segment 1 base; nucleotides outside the gene matches: 10. This CDR3 has 18 residues. The CDR3 protein is CASSLGGRGRSGANVLTF. The CDR3 region has the DNA TGCGCCAGCAGCCTTGGTGGTAGGGGGCGATCTGGGGCCAACGTCCTGACTTTC.

The chain recombines TRBV19 with TRBJ2-2; TRBD1 might be the D (5 bases). The V end lost 8 bases, the J end lost 5 bases, and 12 bases lay between the germline ends. Germline V gene lookup returns CDR1 LNHDA and CDR2 SQIVND (reference sequence). The CDR3 has 13 amino acids. The CDR3 nucleotides read TGTGCCAGTGACATCGCAGGGACCGGGGAGCTGTTTTTT. This sequence encodes CASDIAGTGELFF.

The chain is built from TRBV6-5 and TRBJ2-2; 8 bases line up with TRBD1. Trimming removed 6 bases from V and 1 base from J; junction bases left unmatched: 7. The CDR3 is 16 residues long. Germline CDR1 MNHEY, CDR2 SVGAGI. This CDR3 reads CASRGLGQGNTGELFF. For the CDR3, the DNA is TGTGCCAGCAGGGGCCTCGGACAGGGGAACACCGGGGAGCTGTTTTTT.

This chain links TRBV7-2 with TRBJ1-5, with D possibly TRBD1 on 5 matching bases. The CDR3 has 13 residues. V lost 0 bases, J lost 11 bases, and 11 bases lay in between. Germline CDR1 SGHTA, CDR2 FQGNSA. The CDR3 DNA is TGTGCCAGCAGCTTAGCCCCGGGACTGGCCCAGCATTTT. Protein: CASSLAPGLAQHF.

In its sample, this clonotype was seen a few times. This chain joins TRBV7-2 and TRBJ2-2; 7 bases fit TRBD2. The CDR3 contains 16 residues. The V gene end was trimmed by 2 bases and the J gene end by 0 bases; junction bases not matched to a gene: 3. Germline assignment: CDR1 SGHTA and CDR2 FQGNSA. CDR3 coding DNA: TGTGCCAGCAGCTTATATGCGGGAGCGAACACCGGGGAGCTGTTTTTT. Translation: CASSLYAGANTGELFF. Together with reference TRBV7-2 and TRBJ2-2, the CDR3 gives the full variable domain: GAGVSQSPSNKVTEKGKDVELRCDPISGHTALYWYRQSLGQGLEFLIYFQGNSAPDKSGLPSDRFSAERTGGSVSTLTIQRTQQEDSAVYLCASSLYAGANTGELFFGEGSRLTVL.